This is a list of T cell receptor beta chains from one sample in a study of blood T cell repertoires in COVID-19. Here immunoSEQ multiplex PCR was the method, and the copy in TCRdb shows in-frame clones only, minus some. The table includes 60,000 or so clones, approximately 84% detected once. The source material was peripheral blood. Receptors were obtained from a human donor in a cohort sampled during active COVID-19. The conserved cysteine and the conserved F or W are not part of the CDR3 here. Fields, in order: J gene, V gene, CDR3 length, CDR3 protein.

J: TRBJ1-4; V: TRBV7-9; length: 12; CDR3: ASSPQGLNEKLF
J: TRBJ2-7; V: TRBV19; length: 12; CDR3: ASSIRAESYEQY
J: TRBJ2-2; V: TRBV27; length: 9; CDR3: ASSFHGELF
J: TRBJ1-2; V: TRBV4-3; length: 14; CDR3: ASSQDFTGGVYGYT
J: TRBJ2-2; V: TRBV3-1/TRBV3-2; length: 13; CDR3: ASSQGARDTGELF
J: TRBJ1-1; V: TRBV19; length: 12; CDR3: ASSIQYTNTEAF
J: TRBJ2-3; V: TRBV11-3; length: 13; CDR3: ASSRRQIGTDTQY
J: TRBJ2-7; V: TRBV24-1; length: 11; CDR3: ATSDGQGYEQY
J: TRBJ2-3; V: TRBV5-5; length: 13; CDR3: ACITTSGRTDTQY
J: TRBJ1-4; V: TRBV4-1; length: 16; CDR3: ASSQGWGRGTTNEKLF
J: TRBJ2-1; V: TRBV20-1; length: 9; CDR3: SALVGPQQF
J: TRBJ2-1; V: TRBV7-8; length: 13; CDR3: ASSLARLSSNEQF
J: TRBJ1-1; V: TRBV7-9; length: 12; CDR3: ASSFQGIRAEAF
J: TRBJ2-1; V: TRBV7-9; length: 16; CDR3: ASSLRFGQGSSYNEQF
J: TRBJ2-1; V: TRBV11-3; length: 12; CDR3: ASSFGGAHNEQF
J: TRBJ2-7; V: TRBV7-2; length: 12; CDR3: ASSFDRGYYEQY
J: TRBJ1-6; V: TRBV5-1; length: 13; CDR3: ASSEQVSLNSPLH
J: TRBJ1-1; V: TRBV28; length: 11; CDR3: ASSLPSRGEAF
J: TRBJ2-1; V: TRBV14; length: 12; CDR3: ASMRGAGGNEQF
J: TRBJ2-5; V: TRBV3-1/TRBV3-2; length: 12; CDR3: ASSQKGGKETQY
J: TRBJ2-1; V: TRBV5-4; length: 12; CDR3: ASSLMTGKSEQF
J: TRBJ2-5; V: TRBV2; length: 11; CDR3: ASSEGTLGTQY
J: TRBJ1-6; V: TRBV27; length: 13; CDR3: ASRYTGGYNSPLH
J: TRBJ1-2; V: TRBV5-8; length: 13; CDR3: ASTLGGHGYPGYT
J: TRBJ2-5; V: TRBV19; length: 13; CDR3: ASRAGGGIGETQY
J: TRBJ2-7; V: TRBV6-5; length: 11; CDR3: ASDGQVAYEQY
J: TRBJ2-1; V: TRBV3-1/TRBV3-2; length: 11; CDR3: ASSQAGYNEQF
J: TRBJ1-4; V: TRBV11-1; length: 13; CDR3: ASSLAGQPSEKLF
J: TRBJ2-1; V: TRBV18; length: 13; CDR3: ASSRTGRSYNEQF
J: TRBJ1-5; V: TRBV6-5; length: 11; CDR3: ASSLQGHQPQH
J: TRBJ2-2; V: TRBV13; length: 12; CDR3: ASQELGDTGELF
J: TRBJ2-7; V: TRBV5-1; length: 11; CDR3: ASSWGTAYEQY
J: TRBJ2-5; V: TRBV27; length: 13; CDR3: ASSRDRGFQETQY
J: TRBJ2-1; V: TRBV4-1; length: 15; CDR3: ASSQESSGLTYNEQF
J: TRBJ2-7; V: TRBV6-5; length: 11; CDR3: ANAPGQGYEQY
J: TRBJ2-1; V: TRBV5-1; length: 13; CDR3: ASSLDTVLNNEQF
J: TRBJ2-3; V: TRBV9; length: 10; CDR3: ASSRGGDTQY
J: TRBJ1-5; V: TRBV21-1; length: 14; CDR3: ASSVQQGVRNQPQH
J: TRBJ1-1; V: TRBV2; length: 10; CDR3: ASSRDYTEAF
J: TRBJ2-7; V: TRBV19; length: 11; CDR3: ASNRGGGYEQY
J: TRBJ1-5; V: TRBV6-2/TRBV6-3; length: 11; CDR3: ASSSGGVQPQH
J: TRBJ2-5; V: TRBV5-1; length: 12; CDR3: ASSGTGTGETQY
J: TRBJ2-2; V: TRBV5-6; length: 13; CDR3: ASSFRPRGTGELF
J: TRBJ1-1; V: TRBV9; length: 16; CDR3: ASSAVGQGLNVNTEAF
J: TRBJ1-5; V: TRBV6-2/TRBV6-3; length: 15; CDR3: ASSLQGSFVNNQPQH
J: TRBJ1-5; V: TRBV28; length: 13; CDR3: ASRIPGHLNQPQH
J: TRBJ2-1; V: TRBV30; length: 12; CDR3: AWSQTGLHNEQF
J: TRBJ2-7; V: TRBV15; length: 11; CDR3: ATSRRDSGGTY